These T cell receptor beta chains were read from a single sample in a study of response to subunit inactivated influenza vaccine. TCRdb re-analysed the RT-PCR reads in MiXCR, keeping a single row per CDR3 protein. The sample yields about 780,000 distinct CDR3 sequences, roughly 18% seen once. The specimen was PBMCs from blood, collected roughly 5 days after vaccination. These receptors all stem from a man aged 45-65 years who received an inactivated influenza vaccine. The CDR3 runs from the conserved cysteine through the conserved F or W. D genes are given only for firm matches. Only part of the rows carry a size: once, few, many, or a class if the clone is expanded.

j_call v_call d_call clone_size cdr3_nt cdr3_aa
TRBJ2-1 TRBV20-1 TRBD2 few TGCAGTGCTAGAATGACTAGCAGCCACAATGAGCAGTTCTTC CSARMTSSHNEQFF
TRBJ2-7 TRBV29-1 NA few TGCAGCGTTGCGGGGAGCCACGAGCAGTACTTC CSVAGSHEQYF
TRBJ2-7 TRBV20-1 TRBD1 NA TGCAGTGCTAGATCGCGACAGGGGGGATCCTACGAGCAGTACTTC CSARSRQGGSYEQYF
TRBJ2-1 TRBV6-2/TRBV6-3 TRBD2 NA TGTGCCAGCATTTCGGGGAGGGAGCTCGGCGATGAGCAGTTCTTC CASISGRELGDEQFF
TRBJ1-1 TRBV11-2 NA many TGTGCCAGCACTCATCCCGCGGGGGTCACTGAAGCTTTCTTT CASTHPAGVTEAFF
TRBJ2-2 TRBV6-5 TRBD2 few TGTGCCAGCAGTTACTCGCCCCTGGTGGGGGGAGGGACCGGGGAGCTGTTTTTT CASSYSPLVGGGTGELFF
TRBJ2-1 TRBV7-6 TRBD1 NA TGTGCCAGCAGCGCCCGACAGGGGACCTATATTGAGCAGTTCTTC CASSARQGTYIEQFF
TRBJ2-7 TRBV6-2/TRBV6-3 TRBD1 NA TGTGCCAGCAGGGGCCAACGCGACAGGGGACCCTACGAGCAGTACTTC CASRGQRDRGPYEQYF
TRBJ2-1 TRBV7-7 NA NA TGTGCCAGCAGCTTATCCGGAGGGCATGAGCAGTTCTTC CASSLSGGHEQFF
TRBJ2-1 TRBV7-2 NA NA TGTGCCAGCAGGGTAAGCCGGGACAATGAGCAGTTCTTC CASRVSRDNEQFF
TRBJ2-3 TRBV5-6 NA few TGTGCCAGCAGCGCGAGGACTCTTCGAAACACAGATACGCAGTATTTT CASSARTLRNTDTQYF
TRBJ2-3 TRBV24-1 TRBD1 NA TGTGCCACCAGTGAAACCGGGACAGGGATGGCAGATACGCAGTATTTT CATSETGTGMADTQYF
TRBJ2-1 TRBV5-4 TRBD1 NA TGTGCCAGGGACAGGGGTCCGCTCTACAATGAGCAGTTCTTC CARDRGPLYNEQFF
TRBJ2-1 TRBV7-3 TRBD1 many TGTGCCAGCAGCTTAATTGGGACAGGGTCGAATAGCTCCTACAATGAGCAGTTCTTC CASSLIGTGSNSSYNEQFF
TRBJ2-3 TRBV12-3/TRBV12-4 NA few TGTGCCAGCAGTTTTTCTAGGAATACGCAGTATTTT CASSFSRNTQYF
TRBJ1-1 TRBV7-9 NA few TGTGCCAGCAGGGATTCGGGACGCCTCATGAACACTGAAGCTTTCTTT CASRDSGRLMNTEAFF
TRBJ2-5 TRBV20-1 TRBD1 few TGCAGTGCTAGAAGGCGACAGGGCGAGACCCAGTACTTC CSARRRQGETQYF
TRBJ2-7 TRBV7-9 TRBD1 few TGTGCCAGCAGCATCACCGGGACAGCGATTTACGAGCAGTACTTC CASSITGTAIYEQYF
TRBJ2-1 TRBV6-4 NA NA TGTGCCAGCAGCGACGAGGCTAGGACCTCGAGCAATGAGCAGTTCTTC CASSDEARTSSNEQFF
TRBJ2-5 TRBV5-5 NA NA TGTGCCAGCATCTCCACGCCGGGCCACCCCCAAGAGACCCAGTACTTC CASISTPGHPQETQYF
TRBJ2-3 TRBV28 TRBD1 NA TGTGCCAGCGGCCGACAGGGGCCAGATACGCAGTATTTT CASGRQGPDTQYF
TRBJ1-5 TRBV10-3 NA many TGTGCCATCAGTGAGTCGTTGGGGTACCAGCCCCAGCATTTT CAISESLGYQPQHF
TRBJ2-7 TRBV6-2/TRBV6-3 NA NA TGTGCCAGCACCCATTCCCCCTACGAGCAGTACTTC CASTHSPYEQYF
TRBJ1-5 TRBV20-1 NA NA TGCAGTGCTAGTCGGCCAGGGGATAGCAATCAGCCCCAGCATTTT CSASRPGDSNQPQHF
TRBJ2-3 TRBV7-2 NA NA TGTGCCAGCAGCCCGGACGGCAGCACAGATACGCAGTATTTT CASSPDGSTDTQYF
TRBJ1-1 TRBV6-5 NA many TGTGCCAGCAGTTACTCACCGGGCTATGAAGCTTTCTTT CASSYSPGYEAFF
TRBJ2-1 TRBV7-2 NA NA TGTGCCAGCAGCCGCCCTACGGTCGGCAATGAGCAGTTCTTC CASSRPTVGNEQFF
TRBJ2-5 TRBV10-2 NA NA TGCGCCAACAGCAAGCCCCAAGAGACCCAGTACTTC CANSKPQETQYF
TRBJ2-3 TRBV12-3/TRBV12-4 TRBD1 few TGTGCCAGCAGAGCCGGGACAGGGGGGACAGATACGCAGTATTTT CASRAGTGGTDTQYF
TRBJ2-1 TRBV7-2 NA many TGTGCCAGCAGCTTAGCGATCGTCAGGGGTAGGCATGAGCAGTTCTTC CASSLAIVRGRHEQFF
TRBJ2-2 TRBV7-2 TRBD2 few TGTGCCAGCAGCTTAGGGGGACTAGCAAACACCGGGGAGCTGTTTTTT CASSLGGLANTGELFF
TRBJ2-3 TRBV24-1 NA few TGTGCCACCAGTGATCCCATCCCAGGGGACGCAATAAATACGCAGTATTTT CATSDPIPGDAINTQYF
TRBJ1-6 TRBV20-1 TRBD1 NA TGCAGTGCTAGAGATTTAGGGGGCTCTGTTTCACCCCTCCACTTT CSARDLGGSVSPLHF
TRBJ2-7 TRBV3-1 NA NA TGTGCCAGCAGACACGACGGGCCCGAGCAGTACTTC CASRHDGPEQYF
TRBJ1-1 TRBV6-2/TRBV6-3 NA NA TGTGCCAGCAGTTACCCCTCGACAGGGAACACTGAAGCTTTCTTT CASSYPSTGNTEAFF
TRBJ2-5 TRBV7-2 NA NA TGTGCCAGCAGCTTTCGCAGGGGAATAGGAGAGACCCAGTACTTC CASSFRRGIGETQYF
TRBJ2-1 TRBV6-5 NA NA TGTGCCAGCAGTTACGGAGGGGGGTCAGGGTACAATGAGCAGTTCTTC CASSYGGGSGYNEQFF
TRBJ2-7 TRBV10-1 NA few TGCGCCAGCAGTGACGGTCCCGGGTCCTACGAGCAGTACTTC CASSDGPGSYEQYF
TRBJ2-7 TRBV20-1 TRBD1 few TGCAGTGCTAAGGGGGCCCTGAGCTCCTACGAGCAGTACTTC CSAKGALSSYEQYF
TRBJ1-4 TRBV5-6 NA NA TGTGCCAGCAGCTCCCCGGGGGGTATCGGAGAAAAACTGTTTTTT CASSSPGGIGEKLFF
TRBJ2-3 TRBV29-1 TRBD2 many TGCAGCGCCTCAGGGACGTCGGGGGGGGATACGCAGTATTTT CSASGTSGGDTQYF